These T cell receptor beta chains were read from a single sample in a study of blood T cell repertoires in COVID-19. Sequencing was performed with immunoSEQ multiplex PCR; in TCRdb, only in-frame clones are kept and a portion is missing. The data hold tens of thousands of clones, with 79% observed a single time. Sequenced: peripheral blood. These receptor sequences come from a man aged 60 to 69 with active or convalescent COVID-19. The CDR3 runs from the conserved cysteine through the conserved F or W. D genes are given only for firm matches.

d_gene,v_gene,j_gene,CDR3aa,CDR3nt
NA,TRBV7-8,TRBJ1-3,CASSLGGMGSGNTIYF,TGTGCCAGCAGCTTAGGAGGCATGGGCTCTGGAAACACCATATATTTT
NA,TRBV7-2,TRBJ2-5,CASSLMASGHGTTQYF,TGTGCCAGCAGCTTAATGGCGTCGGGTCATGGAACGACCCAGTACTTC
TRBD2,TRBV2,TRBJ2-5,CASSALGGVETQYF,TGTGCCAGCAGTGCACTTGGGGGGGTAGAGACCCAGTACTTC
NA,TRBV6-6,TRBJ1-5,CASSSIGGNAQHF,TGTGCCAGCAGCTCGATTGGCGGGAACGCCCAGCATTTT
TRBD1,TRBV18,TRBJ1-2,CASSPPRDRGGYGYTF,TGTGCCAGCTCACCACCTCGGGACAGGGGAGGATATGGCTACACCTTC
NA,TRBV19,TRBJ1-1,CASSIGTATEAFF,TGTGCCAGTAGTATAGGGACAGCCACTGAAGCTTTCTTT
TRBD1,TRBV2,TRBJ1-4,CASSPNRDRVGKLFF,TGTGCCAGCAGTCCTAACCGGGACAGGGTTGGAAAACTGTTTTTT
TRBD1,TRBV5-1,TRBJ1-4,CASSLGRGTVNEKLFF,TGCGCCAGCAGCTTGGGTCGAGGGACAGTTAATGAAAAACTGTTTTTT
TRBD1,TRBV10-3,TRBJ2-1,CAIREPGSGTGGNEQFF,TGTGCCATCAGAGAACCCGGTTCCGGGACAGGGGGGAATGAGCAGTTCTTC
TRBD1,TRBV7-2,TRBJ1-4,CASSLDRGQGEKLFF,TGTGCCAGCAGCTTAGACAGGGGCCAAGGTGAAAAACTGTTTTTT
NA,TRBV6-5,TRBJ1-2,CASKDSAGYGYTF,TGTGCCAGCAAGGACAGCGCTGGGTATGGCTACACCTTC